This TCR delta chain was documented in a study of gamma-delta chains in newborns, infants, children. Turning to the study itself: Microbial exposure reportedly drives polyclonal innate γδ T cell expansion after birth.

TCRdb re-called clones from the reads via CATT. Here the sample spans a few thousand delta-chain clones, 0.95% to 1.1% being singletons. The CDR3 consists of 20 residues. Unmatched junction bases numbered 8, after V lost 3 bases and J lost 0 bases. Germline CDR1 reads GEAIGNYY; CDR2 reads EKD. The sample holds a few counts of this clone. This may arise from a read error, as a much more abundant clone is one base away. The sample comprised blood. The TCR was taken from a child who was a newborn, infant or young child, either healthy, febrile or measles-vaccinated (not recorded which). The gene calls are TRDV2 and TRDJ3, with 12 bases identical to TRDD3. The CDR3 protein is CACDAADWGIHSWDTRQMFF. DNA for the CDR3: TGTGCCTGTGACGCCGCGGACTGGGGGATACACTCCTGGGACACCCGACAGATGTTTTTC.